The source of this T cell receptor (beta chain) is a study of blood T cell repertoires in COVID-19. Trimming at V came to 6 bases and at J to 1 base, leaving 8 bases not matched to a gene. Per the germline V gene, CDR1 is SEHNR and CDR2 is FQNEAQ (reference sequence). This CDR3 spans 17 amino acids. TCRdb's copy holds only in-frame clones and misses some; the assay was immunoSEQ multiplex PCR. This sample carries 250,000 to 300,000 clones, 84% of them seen once, and the ten largest clones take approximately 4%. The table lists this clone with a count of one. The source of this sequence is a man aged 55 to 69 with acute or convalescent COVID-19. V and J are TRBV7-9 and TRBJ2-5; TRBD2 agrees at 13 bases. The specimen was peripheral blood. CDR3 protein: CASSSPTSGRGQETQYF. The CDR3, as DNA: TGTGCCAGCAGTTCGCCAACTAGCGGGAGGGGCCAAGAGACCCAGTACTTC.